Included here is one T cell receptor beta chain sequence, with context. The entry originates in a study of OX40 agonist ivuxolimab in advanced cancers. Study background: Across the patients, intravenous ivuxolimab was delivered every 2 weeks at 0.01 to 10 mg/kg.

Sampled blood was obtained at baseline, cycle 4 day 1, and cycle 7 day 1. This CDR3 contains 19 residues. V was clipped by 5 bases and J by 0 bases; unmatched bases: 10. Looked up from germline, CDR1 is SGHTA and CDR2 is FQGTGA. This table comes from immunoSEQ multiplex PCR, and its TCRdb copy is limited to in-frame clones, with some not included. The sample contains about 77,000 clones, roughly 80% of which appear only once. The V and J genes are TRBV7-3 and TRBJ2-2; 12 bases are shared with TRBD2. The clonotype originates from an adult with an advanced solid tumor such as melanoma, head and neck, liver or kidney cancer. The sample consisted of CD4+ or CD8+ T cells sorted from blood, taken in a trial of the OX40 agonist ivuxolimab. The CDR3, as DNA: TGTGCCAGCAGCCGTCTAGCGGGAGGGCCCTCGACGAACACCGGGGAGCTGTTTTTT. Amino acids: CASSRLAGGPSTNTGELFF.